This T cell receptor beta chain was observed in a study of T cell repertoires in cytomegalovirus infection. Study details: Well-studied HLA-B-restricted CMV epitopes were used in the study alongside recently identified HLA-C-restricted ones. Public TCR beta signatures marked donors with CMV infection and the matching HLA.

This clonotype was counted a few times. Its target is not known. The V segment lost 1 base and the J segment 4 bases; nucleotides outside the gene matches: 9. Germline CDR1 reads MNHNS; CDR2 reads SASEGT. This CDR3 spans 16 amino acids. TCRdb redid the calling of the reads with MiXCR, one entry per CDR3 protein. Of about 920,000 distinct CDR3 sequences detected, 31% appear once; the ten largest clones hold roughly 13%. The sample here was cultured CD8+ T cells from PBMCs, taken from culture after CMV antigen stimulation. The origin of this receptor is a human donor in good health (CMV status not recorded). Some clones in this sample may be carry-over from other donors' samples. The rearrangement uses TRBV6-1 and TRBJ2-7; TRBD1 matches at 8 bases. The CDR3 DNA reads TGTGCCAGCAGTGAAGTTGGAGACAGGGGAAGGTACGAGCAGTACTTC. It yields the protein CASSEVGDRGRYEQYF.